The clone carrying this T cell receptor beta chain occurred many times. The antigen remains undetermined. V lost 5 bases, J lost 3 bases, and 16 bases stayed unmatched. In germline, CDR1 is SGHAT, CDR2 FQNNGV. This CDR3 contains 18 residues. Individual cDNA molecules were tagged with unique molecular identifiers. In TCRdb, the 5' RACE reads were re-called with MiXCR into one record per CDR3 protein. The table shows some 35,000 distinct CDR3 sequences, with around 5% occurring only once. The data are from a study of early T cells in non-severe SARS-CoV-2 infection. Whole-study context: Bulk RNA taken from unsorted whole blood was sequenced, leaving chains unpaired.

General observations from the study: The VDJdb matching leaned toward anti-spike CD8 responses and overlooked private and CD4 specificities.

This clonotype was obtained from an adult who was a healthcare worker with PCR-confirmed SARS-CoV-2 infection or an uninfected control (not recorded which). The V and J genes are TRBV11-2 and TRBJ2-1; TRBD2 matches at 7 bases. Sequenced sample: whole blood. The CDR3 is CASSLPQGAGAGYNEQFF. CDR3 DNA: TGTGCCAGCAGCCTACCCCAAGGGGCGGGAGCGGGCTACAATGAGCAGTTCTTC. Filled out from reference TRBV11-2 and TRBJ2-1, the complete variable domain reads EAGVAQSPRYKIIEKRQSVAFWCNPISGHATLYWYQQILGQGPKLLIQFQNNGVVDDSQLPKDRFSAERLKGVDSTLKIQPAKLEDSAVYLCASSLPQGAGAGYNEQFFGPGTRLTVL.